Presented here are 13 T cell receptor beta chains from one specimen sequenced in a study of blood T cell repertoires in COVID-19. Some clones are missing from TCRdb's copy, which holds only in-frame ones; the method was immunoSEQ multiplex PCR. Of over 150,000 clones detected, roughly 91% appear once; the ten largest clones hold roughly 2%. Material for sequencing was peripheral blood. The receptors derive from a young man with acute or convalescent COVID-19.

This rearrangement joins TRBV29-1 to TRBJ2-6, with unresolved D. Trimming took 4 bases from V and 0 from J, leaving 4 bases between them. This CDR3 region has 13 residues. Germline V CDR1 and CDR2: SQVTM, ANQGSEA. The CDR3 coding sequence is TGCAGCGTTGGGCTCTCTGGGGCCAACGTCCTGACTTTC. It translates to CSVGLSGANVLTF.

The gene calls are TRBV9 and TRBJ2-1; TRBD2 is a possible D gene (6 bases). The CDR3 extends over 16 amino acids. CDR1 is SGDLS and CDR2 is YYNGEE in the germline V gene. V lost 0 bases to trimming and J lost 2 bases, with 12 bases between them. CDR3 protein: CASSVGSGGTYNEQFF. The CDR3 coding sequence is TGTGCCAGCAGCGTAGGGTCCGGGGGAACCTACAATGAGCAGTTCTTC. The whole variable domain, remainder taken from reference TRBV9 and TRBJ2-1, is DSGVTQTPKHLITATGQRVTLRCSPRSGDLSVYWYQQSLDQGLQFLIQYYNGEERAKGNILERFSAQQFPDLHSELNLSSLELGDSALYFCASSVGSGGTYNEQFFGPGTRLTVL.

About this clone: Other DNA sequences from this sample encode an identical CDR3 as well. The CDR3 bases are TGTGCCAGCAGCCTTGGACAGGGCCTCTCTGGAAACACCATATATTTT. Protein product: CASSLGQGLSGNTIYF. The rearrangement joins TRBV7-6 to TRBJ1-3; 8 nucleotides agree with TRBD1. V shed 5 bases and J 0 bases; nucleotides not matched to a gene: 6. Germline assignment: CDR1 SGHVS and CDR2 FNYEAQ. This CDR3 spans 16 amino acids.

The rearrangement links TRBV5-4 to TRBJ2-1, with 13 positions matching TRBD2. CDR1 and CDR2 (germline): SGHNT, YYREEE (reference sequence). J gave up 3 bases and V 4 bases, and 4 bases lay outside the gene matches. The CDR3 covers 16 residues. The CDR3 protein is CASSTRTSGGYNEQFF. The CDR3 DNA reads as TGTGCCAGCAGCACCCGGACTAGCGGGGGCTACAATGAGCAGTTCTTC.

This clone was detected only once. The chain couples TRBV7-9 to TRBJ1-2, with a possible D match to TRBD1 (5 bases). CDR1 is SEHNR, CDR2 FQNEAQ, per germline (reference sequence). Deletions cut 3 bases from V and 3 bases from J, with 14 bases between. The CDR3 is 15 amino acids. For the CDR3, the DNA is TGTGCCAGCAGCTTTGGAGCCGACAGTGACTATGGCTACACCTTC. The encoded protein is CASSFGADSDYGYTF. The variable domain in full, completed from reference TRBV7-9 and TRBJ1-2, reads DTGVSQNPRHKITKRGQNVTFRCDPISEHNRLYWYRQTLGQGPEFLTYFQNEAQLEKSRLLSDRFSAERPKGSFSTLEIQRTEQGDSAMYLCASSFGADSDYGYTFGSGTRLTVV.

CDR3 amino acids: CASSARQGANSPLHF. The CDR3 DNA reads TGTGCCAGCAGCGCCCGACAGGGGGCTAATTCACCCCTCCACTTT. The rearrangement links TRBV3-1 (or the pseudogene TRBV3-2) to TRBJ1-6, with 10 nucleotides matching TRBD1. This CDR3 comprises 15 residues. Trimming at V came to 5 bases and at J to 6 bases, leaving 4 bases not matched to a gene. Germline values: CDR1 LGHDT, CDR2 YNNKEL (reference sequence).

The rearrangement uses TRBV5-1 and TRBJ2-1; D perhaps matches TRBD2 (6 bases). Germline values: CDR1 SGHRS, CDR2 YFSETQ. V gave up 0 bases and J gave up 8 bases, with 12 bases separating them. This CDR3 contains 14 residues. Here the CDR3 reads CASSLAAPGDEQFF. CDR3 bases: TGCGCCAGCAGCTTGGCTGCCCCGGGGGATGAGCAGTTCTTC.

The chain employs TRBV7-9 and TRBJ1-1; a weak D match, TRBD1 (6 bases). The V gene's germline CDR1 is SEHNR and CDR2 FQNEAQ (reference sequence). The CDR3 totals 18 residues. V was trimmed by 0 bases and J by 3 bases, leaving 20 bases between them. In nucleotides, the CDR3 is TGTGCCAGCAGCTTAGCGCGCCAGGGGTTCTGGTCGGACACTGAAGCTTTCTTT. Its translation is CASSLARQGFWSDTEAFF.

V and J are TRBV19 and TRBJ1-1; D possibly corresponds to TRBD1 (6 bases). V was pared by 5 bases and J by 1 base, with 14 bases between. The CDR3 is 15 amino acids. CDR1 and CDR2 from the germline V gene are LNHDA and SQIVND (reference sequence). The CDR3 region has the DNA TGTGCCAGTAGTGATTGGGCAGGGGAGAACACTGAAGCTTTCTTT. It specifies CASSDWAGENTEAFF.

This chain connects TRBV11-3 to TRBJ2-2; D ambiguous. V shed 5 bases and J shed 4 bases, with 11 bases lying between them. Germline lookup yields CDR1 SGHNT and CDR2 YENEEA. The CDR3 runs 14 residues. CDR3 sequence: CASSPPGSTGELFF. The CDR3 region has the DNA TGTGCCAGCAGCCCACCCGGGTCCACCGGGGAGCTGTTTTTT. Supplemented by reference TRBV11-3 and TRBJ2-2, the full variable domain reads EAGVVQSPRYKIIEKKQPVAFWCNPISGHNTLYWYLQNLGQGPELLIRYENEEAVDDSQLPKDRFSAERLKGVDSTLKIQPAELGDSAVYLCASSPPGSTGELFFGEGSRLTVL.

The chain links TRBV11-2 to TRBJ1-6; possible D gene TRBD1, 6 bases. The germline V gene encodes CDR1 SGHAT and CDR2 FQNNGV. The CDR3 is 15 residues long. Trimming left V 1 base short and J 9 bases short, with 13 bases between. CDR3 amino acids: CASSLATGLVSPLHF. The DNA for the CDR3 is TGTGCCAGCAGCTTAGCAACAGGGTTGGTTTCACCCCTCCACTTT.

This clone was seen just once. The CDR3: CASSQERTDRNEQFF. For the CDR3, the DNA is TGTGCCAGCAGCCAAGAACGGACAGATAGAAATGAGCAGTTCTTC. The chain carries TRBV14 and TRBJ2-1, with D possibly matching TRBD1 (6 bases). Between the trimmed V and J ends, which lost 0 bases and 7 bases, there was a span of 13 bases. The germline V gene has CDR1 SGHDN and CDR2 FVKESK. The CDR3 sequence is 15 residues long. Full variable domain (rest looked up from reference TRBV14 and TRBJ2-1): EAGVTQFPSHSVIEKGQTVTLRCDPISGHDNLYWYRRVMGKEIKFLLHFVKESKQDESGMPNNRFLAERTGGTYSTLKVQPAELEDSGVYFCASSQERTDRNEQFFGPGTRLTVL.

This chain joins TRBV20-1 and TRBJ1-4; TRBD1 might be the D (6 bases). The CDR3 is made up of 14 amino acids. The germline gives CDR1 DFQATT, CDR2 SNEGSKA (reference sequence). The germline V and J ends were trimmed by 3 bases and 4 bases, with 12 bases remaining between them. The CDR3 spells CSASMDSYNEKLFF. The CDR3 bases are TGCAGTGCTAGTATGGACAGTTATAATGAAAAACTGTTTTTT.